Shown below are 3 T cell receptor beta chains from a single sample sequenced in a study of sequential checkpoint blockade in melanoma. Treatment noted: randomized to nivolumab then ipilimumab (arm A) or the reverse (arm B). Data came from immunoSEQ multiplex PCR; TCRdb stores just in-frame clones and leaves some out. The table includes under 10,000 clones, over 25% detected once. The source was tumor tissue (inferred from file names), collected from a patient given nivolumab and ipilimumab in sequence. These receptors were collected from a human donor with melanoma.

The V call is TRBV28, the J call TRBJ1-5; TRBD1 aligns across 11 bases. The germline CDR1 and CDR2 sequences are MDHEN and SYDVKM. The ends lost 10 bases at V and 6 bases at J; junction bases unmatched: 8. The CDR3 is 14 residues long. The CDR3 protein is CATLGQGESQPQHF. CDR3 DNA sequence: TGTGCCACCTTGGGACAGGGGGAGTCTCAGCCCCAGCATTTT.

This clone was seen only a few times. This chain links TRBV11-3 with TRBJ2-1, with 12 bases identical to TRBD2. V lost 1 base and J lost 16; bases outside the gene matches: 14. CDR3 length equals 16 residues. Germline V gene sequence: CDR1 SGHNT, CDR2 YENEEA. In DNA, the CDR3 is TGTGCCAGCAGCTTAGGACTAGCGGGAGCCCTATCCGCCCTTTTCTTC. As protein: CASSLGLAGALSALFF. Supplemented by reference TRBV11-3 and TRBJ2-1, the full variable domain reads EAGVVQSPRYKIIEKKQPVAFWCNPISGHNTLYWYLQNLGQGPELLIRYENEEAVDDSQLPKDRFSAERLKGVDSTLKIQPAELGDSAVYLCASSLGLAGALSALFFGPGTRLTVL.

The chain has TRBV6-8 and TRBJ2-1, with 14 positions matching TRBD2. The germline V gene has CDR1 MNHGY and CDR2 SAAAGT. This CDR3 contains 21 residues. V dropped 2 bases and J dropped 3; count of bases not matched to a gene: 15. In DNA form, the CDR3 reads TGTGCCAGCAGTTACCCGTCCCCCGGGACTAGCGGGAGTCGGAGCTACAATGAGCAGTTCTTC. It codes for CASSYPSPGTSGSRSYNEQFF.